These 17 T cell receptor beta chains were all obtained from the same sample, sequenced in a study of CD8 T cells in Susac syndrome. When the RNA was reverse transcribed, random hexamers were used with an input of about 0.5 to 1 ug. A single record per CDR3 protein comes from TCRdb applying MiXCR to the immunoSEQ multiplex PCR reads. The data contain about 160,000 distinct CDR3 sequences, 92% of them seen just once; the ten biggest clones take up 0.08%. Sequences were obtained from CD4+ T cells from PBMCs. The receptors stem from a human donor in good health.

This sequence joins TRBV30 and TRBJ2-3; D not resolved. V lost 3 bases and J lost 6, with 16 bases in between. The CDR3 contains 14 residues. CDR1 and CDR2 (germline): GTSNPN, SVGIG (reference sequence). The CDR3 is CAWRRLGSADTQYF. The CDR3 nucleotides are TGTGCCTGGAGGAGGTTAGGGTCCGCGGATACGCAGTATTTT.

The CDR3 DNA sequence: TGCGCCAGCAGCCAAGATTCTTTTTCGGGGTACAATGAGCAGTTCTTC. This codes for CASSQDSFSGYNEQFF. The V and J genes are TRBV4-3 and TRBJ2-1; perhaps TRBD2 as D (5 bases). The germline V gene encodes CDR1 LGHNA and CDR2 YSLEER. There are 16 residues in the CDR3. The ends were cut back, 0 bases at V and 4 bases at J, with 13 bases in the middle.

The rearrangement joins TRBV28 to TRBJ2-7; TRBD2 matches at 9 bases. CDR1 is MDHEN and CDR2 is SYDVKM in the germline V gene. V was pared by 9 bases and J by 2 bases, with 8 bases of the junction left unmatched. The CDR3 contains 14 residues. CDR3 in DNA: TGTGCCAGGACAGAGGGACTAGCTCCCTACGAGCAGTACTTC. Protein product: CARTEGLAPYEQYF.

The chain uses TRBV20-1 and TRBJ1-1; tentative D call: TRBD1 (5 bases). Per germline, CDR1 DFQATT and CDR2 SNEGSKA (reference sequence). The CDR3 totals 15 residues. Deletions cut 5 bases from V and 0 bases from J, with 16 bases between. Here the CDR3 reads CSAARGSGVNTEAFF. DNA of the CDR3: TGCAGTGCTGCCCGGGGGTCTGGGGTGAACACTGAAGCTTTCTTT.

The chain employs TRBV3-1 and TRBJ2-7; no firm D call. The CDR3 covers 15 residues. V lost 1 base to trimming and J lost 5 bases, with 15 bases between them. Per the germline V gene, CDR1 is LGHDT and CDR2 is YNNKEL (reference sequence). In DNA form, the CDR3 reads TGTGCCAGCAGCCAAGTCGGGCAGCCACCCGACGAGCAGTACTTC. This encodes CASSQVGQPPDEQYF.

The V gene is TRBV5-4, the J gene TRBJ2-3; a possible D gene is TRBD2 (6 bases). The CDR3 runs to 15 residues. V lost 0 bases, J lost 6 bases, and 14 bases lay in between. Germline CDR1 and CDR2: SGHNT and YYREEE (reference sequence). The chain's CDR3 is CASSLEASARDTQYF. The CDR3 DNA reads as TGTGCCAGCAGCTTGGAGGCTAGCGCTAGGGATACGCAGTATTTT.

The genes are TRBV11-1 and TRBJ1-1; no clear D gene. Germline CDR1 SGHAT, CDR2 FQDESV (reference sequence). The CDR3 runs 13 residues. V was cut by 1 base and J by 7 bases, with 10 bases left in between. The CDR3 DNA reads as TGTGCCAGCAGCTTAGACCCGGAGGGTGAAGCTTTCTTT. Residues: CASSLDPEGEAFF.

The CDR3 loop is CASSLGQPGDQPQHF. In DNA form, the CDR3 reads TGCGCCAGCAGCTTGGGACAGCCTGGAGACCAGCCCCAGCATTTT. The rearrangement joins TRBV5-1 to TRBJ1-5; TRBD1 might be the D (5 bases). Trimming cost V 0 bases and J 7 bases, with 14 bases left between them. The CDR3 has 15 residues. Germline V CDR1 and CDR2: SGHRS, YFSETQ.

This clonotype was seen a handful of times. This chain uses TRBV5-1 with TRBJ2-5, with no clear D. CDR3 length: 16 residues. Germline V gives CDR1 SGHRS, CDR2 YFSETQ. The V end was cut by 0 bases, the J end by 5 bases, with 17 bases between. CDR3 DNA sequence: TGCGCCAGCAGCTTGGGGAGTAACTACGGGTGGGAGACCCAGTACTTC. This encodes CASSLGSNYGWETQYF. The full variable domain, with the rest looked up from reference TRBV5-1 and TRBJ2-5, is KAGVTQTPRYLIKTRGQQVTLSCSPISGHRSVSWYQQTPGQGLQFLFEYFSETQRNKGNFPGRFSGRQFSNSRSEMNVSTLELGDSALYLCASSLGSNYGWETQYFGPGTRLLVL.

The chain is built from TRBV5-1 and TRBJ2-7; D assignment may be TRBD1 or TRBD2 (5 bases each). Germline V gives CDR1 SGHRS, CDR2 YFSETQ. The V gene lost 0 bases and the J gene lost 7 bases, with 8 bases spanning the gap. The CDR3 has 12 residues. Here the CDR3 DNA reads TGCGCCAGCAGCTTGGCGGGGCGTGAGCAGTACTTC. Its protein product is CASSLAGREQYF.

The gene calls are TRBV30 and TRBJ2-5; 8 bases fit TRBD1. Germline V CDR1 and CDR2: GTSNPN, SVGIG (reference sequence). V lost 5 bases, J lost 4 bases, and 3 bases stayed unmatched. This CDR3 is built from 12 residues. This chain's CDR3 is CAWDRGGETQYF. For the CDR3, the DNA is TGTGCCTGGGACAGGGGTGGAGAGACCCAGTACTTC.

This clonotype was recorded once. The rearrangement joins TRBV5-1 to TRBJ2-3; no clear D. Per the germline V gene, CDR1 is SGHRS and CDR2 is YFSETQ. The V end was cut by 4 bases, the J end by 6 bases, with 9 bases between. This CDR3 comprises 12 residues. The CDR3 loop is CASSQQEDTQYF. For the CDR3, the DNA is TGCGCCAGCAGCCAGCAGGAGGATACGCAGTATTTT. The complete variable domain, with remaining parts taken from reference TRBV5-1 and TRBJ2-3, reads KAGVTQTPRYLIKTRGQQVTLSCSPISGHRSVSWYQQTPGQGLQFLFEYFSETQRNKGNFPGRFSGRQFSNSRSEMNVSTLELGDSALYLCASSQQEDTQYFGPGTRLTVL.

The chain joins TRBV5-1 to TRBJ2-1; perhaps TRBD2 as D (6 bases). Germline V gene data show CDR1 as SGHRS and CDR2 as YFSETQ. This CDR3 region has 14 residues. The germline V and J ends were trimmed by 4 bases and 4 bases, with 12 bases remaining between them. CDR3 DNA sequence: TGCGCCAGCAGCGCCGGGGAGGCATACAATGAGCAGTTCTTC. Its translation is CASSAGEAYNEQFF.

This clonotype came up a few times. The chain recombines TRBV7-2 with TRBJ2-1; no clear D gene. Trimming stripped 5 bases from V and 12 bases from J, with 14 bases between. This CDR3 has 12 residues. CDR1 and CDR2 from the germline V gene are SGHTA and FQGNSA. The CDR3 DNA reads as TGTGCCAGCAGCGTCGATTCCCGGACGCAGTTCTTC. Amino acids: CASSVDSRTQFF.

CDR3 sequence: CASRGGTADGYTF. In DNA, the CDR3 is TGTGCCAGCAGGGGCGGGACAGCCGATGGCTACACCTTC. This chain uses TRBV5-4 with TRBJ1-2, with 7 bases fitting TRBD1. The V gene's germline CDR1 is SGHNT and CDR2 YYREEE (reference sequence). The CDR3 has 13 amino acids. V lost 5 bases to trimming and J lost 6 bases; unmatched junction nucleotides: 7. The full variable domain, in which reference TRBV5-4 and TRBJ1-2 provide the parts outside the CDR3, is ETGVTQSPTHLIKTRGQQVTLRCSSQSGHNTVSWYQQALGQGPQFIFQYYREEENGRGNFPPRFSGLQFPNYSSELNVNALELDDSALYLCASRGGTADGYTFGSGTRLTVV.

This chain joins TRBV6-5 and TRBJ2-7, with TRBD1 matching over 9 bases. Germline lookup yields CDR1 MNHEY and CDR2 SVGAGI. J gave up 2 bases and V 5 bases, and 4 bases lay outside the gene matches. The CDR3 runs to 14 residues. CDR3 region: CASSTRTGAYEQYF. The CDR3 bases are TGTGCCAGCAGTACCCGGACAGGGGCCTACGAGCAGTACTTC.

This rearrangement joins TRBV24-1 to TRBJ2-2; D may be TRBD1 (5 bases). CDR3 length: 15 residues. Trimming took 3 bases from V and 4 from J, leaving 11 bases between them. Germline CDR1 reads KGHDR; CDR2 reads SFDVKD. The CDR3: CATSDPGQGTGELFF. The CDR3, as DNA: TGTGCCACCAGTGATCCGGGCCAGGGCACCGGGGAGCTGTTTTTT.